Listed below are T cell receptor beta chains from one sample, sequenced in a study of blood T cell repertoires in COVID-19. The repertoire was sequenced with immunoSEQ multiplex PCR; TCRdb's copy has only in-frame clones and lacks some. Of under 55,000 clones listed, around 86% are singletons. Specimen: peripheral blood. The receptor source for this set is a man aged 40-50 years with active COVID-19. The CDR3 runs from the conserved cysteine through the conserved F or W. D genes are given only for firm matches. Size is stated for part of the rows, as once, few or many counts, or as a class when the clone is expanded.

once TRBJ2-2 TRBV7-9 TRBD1 TGTGCCAGCAGCATTTGGGACAGGGAGATAACCGGGGAGCTGTTTTTT CASSIWDREITGELFF
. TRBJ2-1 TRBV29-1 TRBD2 TGCAGCGTTGAAAGGGCGGGAGGGCCGAATGAGCAGTTCTTC CSVERAGGPNEQFF
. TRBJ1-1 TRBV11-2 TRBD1 TGTGCCAGCAGCACACAGGGGGACACTGAAGCTTTCTTT CASSTQGDTEAFF
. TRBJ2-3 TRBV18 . TGTGCCAGCTCACCGGGCCCCTTCACAGATACGCAGTATTTT CASSPGPFTDTQYF
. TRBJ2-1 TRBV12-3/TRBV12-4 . TGTGCCAGCAGTTTTAACAGAAATGAGCAGTTCTTC CASSFNRNEQFF
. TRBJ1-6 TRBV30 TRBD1 TGTGCCTGGAGTGTAAAAAGACAGGGCACTTCACCCCTCCACTTT CAWSVKRQGTSPLHF
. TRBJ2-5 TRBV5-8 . TGTGCCAGCAGCTTTAACTGGGCAGAGACCCAGTACTTC CASSFNWAETQYF
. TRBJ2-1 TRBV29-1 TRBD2 TGCAGCGTTGAACGTAGAGCGGGATATGAGCAGTTCTTC CSVERRAGYEQFF
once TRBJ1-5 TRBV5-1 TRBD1 TGCGCCAGCAGCTTAACGGGACAGGGCAATCAGCCCCAGCATTTT CASSLTGQGNQPQHF
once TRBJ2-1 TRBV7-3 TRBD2 TGTGCCAGCAGCGCGCTGACTAGCGTACGCAATGAGCAGTTCTTC CASSALTSVRNEQFF
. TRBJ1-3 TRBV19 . TGTGCCAGTAGTCCGACTAGGGGCTCCTCTGGAAACACCATATATTTT CASSPTRGSSGNTIYF
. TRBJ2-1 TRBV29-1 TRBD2 TGCAGCGTCGTGCCCTTTACTAGCGGGGCCAGCTCCTACAATGAGCAGTTCTTC CSVVPFTSGASSYNEQFF
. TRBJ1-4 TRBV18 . TGTGCCAGCTCACCACGGGGGGCAACTAATGAAAAACTGTTTTTT CASSPRGATNEKLFF
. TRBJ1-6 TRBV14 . TGTGCCAGCAGCCAAGGCGGAGACGGGGGCCTCCACTTT CASSQGGDGGLHF
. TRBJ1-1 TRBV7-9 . TGTGCCAGCAGTCAAACGGCGGGTACCAGAGCTTTCTTT CASSQTAGTRAFF
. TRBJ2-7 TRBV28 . TGTGCCAGCAGTTTCAATTACGAGCAGTACTTC CASSFNYEQYF
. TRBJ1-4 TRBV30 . TGTGCCTGGAGTAGCGGGCCTGCAACTAATGAAAAACTGTTTTTT CAWSSGPATNEKLFF
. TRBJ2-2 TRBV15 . TGTGCCACCAGACTTCGTACCACCACCGGGGAGCTGTTTTTT CATRLRTTTGELFF
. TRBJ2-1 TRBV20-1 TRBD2 TGCAGTGCTAGTAAGGCGGAGGGTGGGGGGGTATACAATGAGCAGTTCTTC CSASKAEGGGVYNEQFF
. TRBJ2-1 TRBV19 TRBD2 TGTGCCAGTAGTATAGGCCCGGGACTAGCGGGAGGTGAGCAGTTCTTC CASSIGPGLAGGEQFF
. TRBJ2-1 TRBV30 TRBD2 TGTGCCTCCGAGCGGGAGGGAAACAATGAGCAGTTCTTC CASEREGNNEQFF
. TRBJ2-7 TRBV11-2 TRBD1 TGTGCCAGCAGCTCTCACGACAGGGCCCCCGACGAGCAGTACTTC CASSSHDRAPDEQYF
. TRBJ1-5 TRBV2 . TGTGCCAGCAGTGAAAGGGGTAATCAGCCCCAGCATTTT CASSERGNQPQHF
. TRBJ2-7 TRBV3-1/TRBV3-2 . TGTGCCAGCAGCCAAGCTAACGGGGGACGGGGGGAGCAGTACTTC CASSQANGGRGEQYF
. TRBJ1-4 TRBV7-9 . TGTGCCAGCAGCCACCGGGGTACTAATGAAAAACTGTTTTTT CASSHRGTNEKLFF
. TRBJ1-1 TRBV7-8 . TGTGCCAGCAGCCCCGAGACCGGGACACCGAACACTGAAGCTTTCTTT CASSPETGTPNTEAFF
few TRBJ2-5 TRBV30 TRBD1 TGTGCCTGGAGTAACCCCCTAACAGGGGGCTATGAGACCCAGTACTTC CAWSNPLTGGYETQYF
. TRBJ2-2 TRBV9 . TGTGCCAGTCACACCCAAGTTAACGCAAACACCGGGGAGCTGTTTTTT CASHTQVNANTGELFF